The clone carrying this T cell receptor beta chain was counted a few times. As yet, its antigen is unknown. The data belong to a study of T-cell memory formation after mild COVID-19. Across the whole study: In these data, TCR clusters were largely donor specific.

Study-level points and caveats: The finding that pre-infection memory included some responding clones suggested that cross-reactive memory joined.

The CDR3 is 15 residues long. Trimming removed 5 bases at V and 2 bases at J, with 16 bases between. Germline loops: CDR1 SGHRS, CDR2 YFSETQ. 5'RACE primed from the constant segment yielded TCR alpha and TCR beta cDNA libraries bearing sample barcodes and UMIs. A single record per CDR3 protein comes from TCRdb applying MiXCR to the 5' RACE reads. The table lists hundreds of thousands of distinct CDR3 sequences, approximately 20% of them singletons. V usage is TRBV5-1 and J usage is TRBJ1-2, with D maybe TRBD1 (6 bases). Sequencing was done on a sample of PBMCs or a T cell subset sorted from them (not recorded which). This receptor was identified in a man between 18 and 29 years old who had mild COVID-19 (a few samples of this study predate the infection). Cell type and time point are not known. The CDR3 loop is CASSPSATGNYGYTF. The CDR3 region has the DNA TGCGCCAGCAGTCCCTCCGCCACAGGGAACTATGGCTACACCTTC. Looking up the rest from reference TRBV5-1 and TRBJ1-2 gives the full variable domain: KAGVTQTPRYLIKTRGQQVTLSCSPISGHRSVSWYQQTPGQGLQFLFEYFSETQRNKGNFPGRFSGRQFSNSRSEMNVSTLELGDSALYLCASSPSATGNYGYTFGSGTRLTVV.